The next 25 T cell receptor beta chains were all read from a single sample in a study of control samples from healthy donors and cancer patients. This table comes from immunoSEQ multiplex PCR, and its TCRdb copy is limited to in-frame clones, with some not included. The table shows about 160,000 clones, with around 90% occurring only once. The specimen sequenced was blood. The source is a man aged 25 to 40 in good health.

The V call is TRBV5-5, the J call TRBJ1-4; D is ambiguous. The CDR3 contains 15 residues. CDR1 and CDR2 from the germline V gene are SGHKS and YYEKEE (reference sequence). Deletions cut 1 base from V and 5 bases from J, with 12 bases between. CDR3 nucleotides: TGTGCCAGCAGCTTGATTGCCCAGGAGAATGAAAAACTGTTTTTT. This gives the protein CASSLIAQENEKLFF.

In this sample, this clone turned up once. The chain recombines TRBV7-9 with TRBJ1-2, with 7 bases aligning to TRBD1. The CDR3 runs 15 residues. Germline loops: CDR1 SEHNR, CDR2 FQNEAQ (reference sequence). V shed 6 bases and J 4 bases; nucleotides not matched to a gene: 11. DNA for the CDR3: TGTGCCAGCAGTCAAAGCACAGGGGAGAGCTATGGCTACACCTTC. Translation: CASSQSTGESYGYTF. Complete variable domain (other parts from reference TRBV7-9 and TRBJ1-2): DTGVSQNPRHKITKRGQNVTFRCDPISEHNRLYWYRQTLGQGPEFLTYFQNEAQLEKSRLLSDRFSAERPKGSFSTLEIQRTEQGDSAMYLCASSQSTGESYGYTFGSGTRLTVV.

V gene TRBV10-2 combines with J gene TRBJ2-2; D may correspond to TRBD1 or TRBD2 (6 bases each). V was shortened by 2 bases and J by 4 bases, with 11 bases between the two germline ends. The CDR3 is 15 residues long. Germline-derived CDR1 and CDR2 are WSHSY and SAAADI. Written as DNA, the CDR3 is TGCGCCAGCAGTGAGCGAGGGGGGCCCACCGGGGAGCTGTTTTTT. It is translated as CASSERGGPTGELFF.

This clone was seen once. The rearrangement uses TRBV2 and TRBJ1-1; D gene unclear. CDR1 SNHLY and CDR2 FYNNEI come from the germline V gene. V was clipped by 7 bases and J by 3 bases, with 6 bases between them. The CDR3 is made up of 11 amino acids. The CDR3 bases are TGTGCCAGCACACCCGACACTGAAGCTTTCTTT. It is translated as CASTPDTEAFF.

The chain recombines TRBV24-1 with TRBJ2-2; D is perhaps TRBD2 (7 bases). The germline V gene has CDR1 KGHDR and CDR2 SFDVKD. The CDR3 runs to 16 residues. The ends were cut back, 3 bases at V and 5 bases at J, with 15 bases in the middle. The CDR3, as DNA: TGTGCCACCAGTGATCCGCGCGGGGGCGCGACCGGGGAGCTGTTTTTT. Translating gives CATSDPRGGATGELFF.

This chain links TRBV30 with TRBJ2-5; a weak D match, TRBD2 (5 bases). V was clipped by 0 bases and J by 4 bases, with 9 bases between them. Germline CDR1 is GTSNPN and CDR2 is SVGIG (reference sequence). This CDR3 comprises 13 residues. The CDR3 nucleotides are TGTGCCTGGAGTGTAGCGGCTGCAGAGACCCAGTACTTC. As protein: CAWSVAAAETQYF.

The chain carries TRBV6-1 and TRBJ1-2; 9 nucleotides align to TRBD1. CDR1 and CDR2 from the germline V gene are MNHNS and SASEGT. Trimming removed 2 bases from V and 6 bases from J; junction bases left unmatched: 10. The CDR3 is 16 amino acids. The CDR3 DNA is TGTGCCAGCAGTGAACAGGACAGGGGCAAGGGGAATGGCTACACCTTC. It yields the protein CASSEQDRGKGNGYTF.

The V and J genes are TRBV7-6 and TRBJ2-1, with TRBD2 matching 10 bases. The CDR3 covers 18 residues. Germline-derived CDR1 and CDR2 are SGHVS and FNYEAQ. After removal of 5 bases from V and 3 bases from J, the junction contained 13 bases not matched to a gene. CDR3: CASSPIFRTSGIYNEQFF. DNA for the CDR3: TGTGCCAGCAGCCCTATATTTAGGACTAGCGGAATCTACAATGAGCAGTTCTTC.

This chain links TRBV7-8 with TRBJ1-6; the match to TRBD1 covers 8 bases. Germline CDR1 SGHVS, CDR2 FQNEAQ. The CDR3 loop spans 17 amino acids. V gave up 0 bases and J gave up 7 bases; unmatched junction bases: 8. The CDR3 reads CASSLANQGQVNSPLHF. CDR3 nucleotides: TGTGCCAGCAGCTTAGCCAACCAGGGACAGGTGAATTCACCCCTCCACTTT.

V gene TRBV19 combines with J gene TRBJ1-5; the D is unclear. There are 13 residues in the CDR3. Trimming removed 7 bases from V and 5 bases from J, with 12 bases in between. Germline CDR1 is LNHDA and CDR2 is SQIVND (reference sequence). As DNA, the CDR3 is TGTGCCAGTACGGCCAGCGTTTATCAGCCCCAGCATTTT. Amino acids: CASTASVYQPQHF. Complete variable domain (other parts from reference TRBV19 and TRBJ1-5): DGGITQSPKYLFRKEGQNVTLSCEQNLNHDAMYWYRQDPGQGLRLIYYSQIVNDFQKGDIAEGYSVSREKKESFPLTVTSAQKNPTAFYLCASTASVYQPQHFGDGTRLSIL.

The chain employs TRBV14 and TRBJ1-2, with no clear D. Germline lookup yields CDR1 SGHDN and CDR2 FVKESK. The V and J ends lost 4 bases and 4 bases respectively, with 10 bases between them. The CDR3 length is 13 residues. The CDR3, as DNA: TGTGCCAGCAGCCTGACGGAGTCCTATGGCTACACCTTC. Protein product: CASSLTESYGYTF.

CDR3 residues: CSASDAIRKDAFF. CDR3 DNA sequence: TGCAGTGCCAGTGACGCGATACGGAAGGATGCTTTCTTT. This chain connects TRBV20-1 to TRBJ1-1; D is undetermined. The V end was cut by 6 bases, the J end by 11 bases, with 22 bases between. CDR1 and CDR2 from the germline V gene are DFQATT and SNEGSKA (reference sequence). CDR3 length: 13 amino acids.

The chain recombines TRBV3-1 (or the pseudogene TRBV3-2) with TRBJ2-7, with D unresolved. Germline CDR1 is LGHDT and CDR2 is YNNKEL (reference sequence). Trimming stripped 2 bases from V and 12 bases from J, with 14 bases between. There are 12 residues in the CDR3. The CDR3 here is CASSQRRRLLYF. The CDR3 nucleotides are TGTGCCAGCAGCCAACGTCGGAGACTGCTGTACTTC.

The V gene is TRBV6-5, the J gene TRBJ2-2; 7 nucleotides match TRBD1. J lost 5 bases, V lost 2 bases, and 8 bases had no gene match. In germline, CDR1 is MNHEY, CDR2 SVGAGI. This CDR3 spans 16 amino acids. The CDR3 protein is CASSYRDRRLTGELFF. CDR3 sequence (DNA): TGTGCCAGCAGTTACCGGGACAGACGTTTAACCGGGGAGCTGTTTTTT.

The gene calls are TRBV24-1 and TRBJ1-5, with 8 bases lining up with TRBD1. Germline CDR1 KGHDR, CDR2 SFDVKD. The CDR3 totals 13 residues. This chain's CDR3 is CATGQDSNQPQHF. The CDR3 coding sequence is TGTGCGACGGGACAGGATAGCAATCAGCCCCAGCATTTT.

The chain combines TRBV10-3 with TRBJ2-5; D is undetermined. Germline CDR1 reads ENHRY; CDR2 reads SYGVKD. V was shortened by 0 bases and J by 5 bases, with 4 bases between the two germline ends. There are 12 residues in the CDR3. CDR3 sequence reads: CAISESAETQYF. In DNA, the CDR3 is TGTGCCATCAGTGAGTCGGCGGAGACCCAGTACTTC.

The chain has TRBV7-9 and TRBJ2-2; possibly TRBD2 for D (6 bases). Trimming left V 5 bases short and J 3 bases short, with 16 bases between. Per the germline V gene, CDR1 is SEHNR and CDR2 is FQNEAQ (reference sequence). This CDR3 is 16 amino acids long. The CDR3 sequence is CASSPRLGGDTGELFF. CDR3 nucleotide sequence: TGTGCCAGCAGCCCCCGGCTGGGCGGGGACACCGGGGAGCTGTTTTTT.

This chain connects TRBV6-2 or TRBV6-3 to TRBJ2-2; 7 bases match TRBD2. V trimming: 4 bases; J trimming: 6 bases; junction bases outside the gene matches: 14. This CDR3 spans 17 amino acids. CDR1 MNHEY and CDR2 SVGEGT come from the germline V gene. The CDR3 loop reads CASSLRVQTSWAGELFF. CDR3 DNA: TGTGCCAGCAGTTTAAGGGTACAGACTAGCTGGGCCGGGGAGCTGTTTTTT.

The chain carries TRBV5-5 and TRBJ2-1; 8 nucleotides line up with TRBD1. V was pared by 3 bases and J by 8 bases, with 16 bases of the junction left unmatched. The length of the CDR3 is 17 residues. Germline V CDR1 and CDR2: SGHKS, YYEKEE (reference sequence). CDR3 region: CASSSSTAGQVHYEQFF. The DNA of the CDR3 is TGTGCCAGCAGCTCATCGACCGCGGGACAGGTGCATTATGAGCAGTTCTTC.

This sequence joins TRBV7-8 and TRBJ1-6; no clear D. V lost 3 bases to trimming and J lost 8 bases, with 5 bases between them. CDR3 length equals 12 residues. CDR1 SGHVS and CDR2 FQNEAQ come from the germline V gene. The CDR3 loop reads CASSFADSPLHF. CDR3 coding DNA: TGTGCCAGCAGCTTTGCGGATTCACCCCTCCACTTT.

CDR3 in DNA: TGTGCCAGCAAAGAGGGAACTGAAGCTTTCTTT. It yields the protein CASKEGTEAFF. The chain combines TRBV2 with TRBJ1-1, with D unresolved. The CDR3 totals 11 residues. Looked up from germline, CDR1 is SNHLY and CDR2 is FYNNEI. Trimming took 7 bases from V and 5 from J, leaving 8 bases between them. The complete variable domain, with remaining parts taken from reference TRBV2 and TRBJ1-1, reads EPEVTQTPSHQVTQMGQEVILRCVPISNHLYFYWYRQILGQKVEFLVSFYNNEISEKSEIFDDQFSVERPDGSNFTLKIRSTKLEDSAMYFCASKEGTEAFFGQGTRLTVV.

This clone was counted once. V gene TRBV7-3 combines with J gene TRBJ2-3, with D perhaps TRBD1 or TRBD2 (5 bases each). The germline CDR1 and CDR2 sequences are SGHTA and FQGTGA. The V gene lost 5 bases and the J gene lost 0 bases, with 9 bases spanning the gap. The CDR3 is 14 residues long. This chain's CDR3 is CASSPWDSTDTQYF. The CDR3 DNA follows: TGTGCCAGCAGCCCCTGGGACAGCACAGATACGCAGTATTTT.

The genes are TRBV28 and TRBJ2-2; D unclear. V gave up 5 bases and J gave up 3 bases, with 10 bases separating them. The CDR3 has 14 residues. CDR1 is MDHEN, CDR2 SYDVKM, per germline. In nucleotides, the CDR3 is TGTGCCAGCAGTATCCCTCGCGACACCGGGGAGCTGTTTTTT. It yields the protein CASSIPRDTGELFF.

Worth noting for this clone: No conserved phenylalanine or tryptophan ends this CDR3, so it is likely a read error. Because the CDR3's place on the DNA is in doubt, the DNA is left out and the CDR3 is given as listed by TCRdb. This chain joins TRBV28 and TRBJ2-7. Germline V lookup: CDR1 MDHEN, CDR2 SYDVKM. The CDR3 contains 13 residues when both ends are counted. The CDR3 reads CASSSRGGAEPTI.

The gene calls are TRBV5-1 and TRBJ2-7; D might be TRBD1 (5 bases). Trimming stripped 0 bases from V and 3 bases from J, with 10 bases between. This CDR3 comprises 14 residues. Looked up from germline, CDR1 is SGHRS and CDR2 is YFSETQ. The CDR3: CASSLEGVNYEQYF. The CDR3 nucleotides read TGCGCCAGCAGCTTGGAAGGGGTGAACTACGAGCAGTACTTC.